Below, 2 T cell receptor beta chains from the same sample are listed, as sequenced in a study of T cell responses to AZD1222 COVID-19 vaccine. Clones were read by immunoSEQ multiplex PCR, and TCRdb kept only the in-frame ones, dropping some. Of over 150,000 clones in the sample, roughly 90% are singletons; the top ten hold 3% to 3.5%. The sample consisted of peripheral blood, taken on day 0 of AZD1222 vaccination. The receptor set was obtained from an adult in good health.

The chain recombines TRBV7-2 with TRBJ2-1; 9 nucleotides agree with TRBD1. Per the germline V gene, CDR1 is SGHTA and CDR2 is FQGNSA. This CDR3 contains 14 residues. V lost 4 bases, J lost 7 bases, and 5 bases stayed unmatched. CDR3 protein: CASSSTGGRNEQFF. Written as DNA, the CDR3 is TGTGCCAGCAGCTCGACAGGGGGAAGGAATGAGCAGTTCTTC.

The chain has TRBV5-1 and TRBJ2-3; D may be TRBD2 (6 bases). The CDR3 has 14 amino acids. The germline V and J ends were trimmed by 5 bases and 0 bases, with 10 bases remaining between them. Germline V gives CDR1 SGHRS, CDR2 YFSETQ. CDR3 region: CASRRGTSTDTQYF. The CDR3 DNA reads as TGCGCCAGCAGGCGGGGAACTAGCACAGATACGCAGTATTTT.